This TCR beta chain emerged from a study of OX40 agonist ivuxolimab in advanced cancers. Looking at the study overall: An agonistic human IgG2 monoclonal antibody against OX40 (CD134) was given.

Sequenced by immunoSEQ multiplex PCR; TCRdb stores in-frame clones only, minus some. The data contain under 85,000 clones, just over 90% of them seen just once; the ten biggest clones take up more than 4%. Study findings and constraints: Still undetermined is the antigen specificity of the expanded peripheral T cells.

Of note for this clone: Its antigen is still unknown.

The CDR3 has 16 amino acids. V was cut by 2 bases and J by 6 bases, with 17 bases left in between. The germline CDR1 and CDR2 sequences are LGHNT and FRNRAP. The TCR sequence derives from an adult with an advanced solid tumor such as melanoma, head and neck, liver or kidney cancer. The rearrangement links TRBV12-5 to TRBJ1-3; tentative D call: TRBD1 (6 bases). The sample in question was CD4+ or CD8+ T cells sorted from blood, obtained in a trial of the OX40 agonist ivuxolimab. DNA for the CDR3: TGTGCTAGTGGTTTGCCCCGTGGCAGGGGTGTAAACACCATATATTTT. Protein product: CASGLPRGRGVNTIYF. The full variable domain, rest sourced from reference TRBV12-5 and TRBJ1-3, is DARVTQTPRHKVTEMGQEVTMRCQPILGHNTVFWYRQTMMQGLELLAYFRNRAPLDDSGMPKDRFSAEMPDATLATLKIQPSEPRDSAVYFCASGLPRGRGVNTIYFGEGSWLTVV.